This is a list of T cell receptor beta chains from one sample in a study of metastatic and nonmetastatic thyroid tumors. TCRdb re-called clones from the PCR reads using MiXCR. The repertoire consists of about 11,000 clones, with around two fifths occurring once and the leading ten covering roughly a sixth. Sequenced sample: tumor tissue. The source of these receptors is a female donor with papillary thyroid cancer or a benign thyroid nodule (not recorded which). Some clones in this sample may be carry-over from other donors' samples. The CDR3 runs from the conserved cysteine through the conserved F or W. Fields, in order: CDR3 protein, CDR3 DNA, D gene, clone size, V gene, J gene. The D gene is left open where the match is weak. Where a row states a size, it is once, few, many or the class of an expanded clone; other rows omit it.

CASSTLGTANPDTQYF	TGTGCCAGTAGTACACTCGGGACCGCCAATCCAGATACGCAGTATTTT	NA	few	TRBV19	TRBJ2-3
CASSLLTGGGEKLFF	TGTGCCAGCAGCCTCCTGACAGGGGGCGGTGAAAAACTGTTTTTT	TRBD1	NA	TRBV11-3	TRBJ1-4
CATSDLGGLSYNEQFF	TGTGCCACCAGTGACCTGGGCGGGCTAAGCTACAATGAGCAGTTCTTC	NA	NA	TRBV24-1	TRBJ2-1
CASSESPGTQYF	TGTGCCAGCAGTGAATCTCCGGGTACGCAGTATTTT	NA	few	TRBV25-1	TRBJ2-3
CASSRGTGIYEQFF	TGTGCCAGCAGCCGTGGGACAGGGATATATGAGCAGTTCTTC	TRBD1	NA	TRBV7-2	TRBJ2-1
CASRQGDTGELFF	TGTGCCAGCAGGCAGGGGGACACCGGGGAGCTGTTTTTT	TRBD1	NA	TRBV9	TRBJ2-2
CASIGVPGELFF	TGTGCCAGCATTGGGGTCCCCGGGGAGCTGTTTTTT	NA	few	TRBV28	TRBJ2-2
CASSELAGGTGELFF	TGTGCCAGCAGTGAACTAGCGGGGGGCACCGGGGAGCTGTTTTTT	TRBD2	few	TRBV6-1	TRBJ2-2
CASAPGDFYEQYF	TGTGCCAGCGCCCCGGGGGACTTCTACGAGCAGTACTTC	NA	NA	TRBV12-3/TRBV12-4	TRBJ2-7
CASSLGPRAQTGELFF	TGCGCCAGCAGCTTGGGCCCGAGGGCGCAGACCGGGGAGCTGTTTTTT	NA	NA	TRBV5-1	TRBJ2-2
CASSYGATGVKNTEAFF	TGTGCCAGCAGTTATGGGGCCACAGGGGTTAAGAACACTGAAGCTTTCTTT	TRBD1	NA	TRBV6-9	TRBJ1-1
CASSYSDRAGNTIYF	TGTGCCAGCAGTTACTCGGACAGGGCCGGAAACACCATATATTTT	TRBD1	few	TRBV6-5	TRBJ1-3
CASSVLAGATDTQYF	TGTGCCAGCAGTGTACTAGCGGGGGCCACAGATACGCAGTATTTT	TRBD2	few	TRBV6-5	TRBJ2-3
CASSPSYGGYEQYF	TGTGCCAGCAGCCCCTCCTACGGTGGTTACGAGCAGTACTTC	NA	few	TRBV12-3/TRBV12-4	TRBJ2-7
CASSGGGRNEQFF	TGCGCCAGCAGCGGGGGTGGACGGAATGAGCAGTTCTTC	NA	NA	TRBV4-3	TRBJ2-1
CAWAYGTSGETQYF	TGTGCCTGGGCCTACGGGACATCTGGAGAGACCCAGTACTTC	NA	NA	TRBV30	TRBJ2-5
CAISLGQGVFYEQYF	TGTGCCATCAGCCTCGGACAGGGAGTTTTTTACGAGCAGTACTTC	TRBD1	few	TRBV10-3	TRBJ2-7
CASSLLAGDPNEQFF	TGTGCCAGCAGTCTACTAGCGGGAGATCCCAATGAGCAGTTCTTC	TRBD2	NA	TRBV11-2	TRBJ2-1
CASSFQSGDEQYF	TGTGCCAGCAGTTTCCAATCTGGAGACGAGCAGTACTTC	NA	few	TRBV12-3/TRBV12-4	TRBJ2-7
CASSLDLAGGRRGELFF	TGTGCCAGCAGCTTAGACTTAGCGGGAGGGCGACGGGGGGAGCTGTTTTTT	TRBD2	NA	TRBV11-2	TRBJ2-2
CASSWARGDEQYF	TGTGCCAGCAGTTGGGCAAGGGGGGACGAGCAGTACTTC	NA	medium-sized	TRBV12-3/TRBV12-4	TRBJ2-7
CASLRTSGVYEQYF	TGTGCCAGCCTTCGGACTAGCGGGGTCTACGAGCAGTACTTC	TRBD2	few	TRBV28	TRBJ2-7
CSANGGPNTEAFF	TGCAGCGCCAATGGAGGACCGAACACTGAAGCTTTCTTT	NA	few	TRBV29-1	TRBJ1-1
CASSQRYEQYF	TGTGCCAGCAGTCAGAGATACGAGCAGTACTTC	NA	NA	TRBV6-1	TRBJ2-7
CASSEVGSPFHF	TGTGCCAGCAGTGAAGTAGGCTCACCCTTCCACTTT	NA	NA	TRBV6-1	TRBJ1-6
CSAEAQARRQGRRF	TGCAGTGCTGAGGCCCAAGCGCGTAGACAGGGGCGGAGGTTC	TRBD1	NA	TRBV20-1	TRBJ2-7
CASSPLALREQYF	TGTGCCAGCTCACCATTGGCCTTGAGGGAGCAGTACTTT	NA	NA	TRBV18	TRBJ2-7
CASSFTVDRGIFRNQPQHF	TGTGCCAGCAGCTTTACCGTGGACAGGGGTATATTTCGCAATCAGCCCCAGCATTTT	TRBD1	NA	TRBV7-6	TRBJ1-5
CASSQGAGSYYEQYF	TGTGCCAGCAGTCAAGGGGCGGGTTCCTACTACGAGCAGTACTTC	NA	few	TRBV2	TRBJ2-7
CSAREGTGYTYEQYF	TGCAGTGCTAGAGAGGGGACAGGGTACACCTACGAGCAGTACTTC	TRBD1	NA	TRBV20-1	TRBJ2-7
CAIRGRLTGELFF	TGTGCCATAAGGGGGCGCTTGACCGGGGAGCTGTTTTTT	TRBD1	few	TRBV10-3	TRBJ2-2
CASSSDGTGAYEQYF	TGTGCCAGCAGTTCGGATGGGACAGGGGCCTACGAGCAGTACTTC	TRBD1	NA	TRBV6-5	TRBJ2-7
CASSLAYRGDTHGYTF	TGTGCCAGCAGCTTAGCCTATAGAGGGGACACCCATGGCTACACCTTC	NA	few	TRBV7-8	TRBJ1-2
CASSTGNTGELFF	TGCGCCAGCTCGACAGGGAACACCGGGGAGCTGTTTTTT	NA	NA	TRBV5-1	TRBJ2-2